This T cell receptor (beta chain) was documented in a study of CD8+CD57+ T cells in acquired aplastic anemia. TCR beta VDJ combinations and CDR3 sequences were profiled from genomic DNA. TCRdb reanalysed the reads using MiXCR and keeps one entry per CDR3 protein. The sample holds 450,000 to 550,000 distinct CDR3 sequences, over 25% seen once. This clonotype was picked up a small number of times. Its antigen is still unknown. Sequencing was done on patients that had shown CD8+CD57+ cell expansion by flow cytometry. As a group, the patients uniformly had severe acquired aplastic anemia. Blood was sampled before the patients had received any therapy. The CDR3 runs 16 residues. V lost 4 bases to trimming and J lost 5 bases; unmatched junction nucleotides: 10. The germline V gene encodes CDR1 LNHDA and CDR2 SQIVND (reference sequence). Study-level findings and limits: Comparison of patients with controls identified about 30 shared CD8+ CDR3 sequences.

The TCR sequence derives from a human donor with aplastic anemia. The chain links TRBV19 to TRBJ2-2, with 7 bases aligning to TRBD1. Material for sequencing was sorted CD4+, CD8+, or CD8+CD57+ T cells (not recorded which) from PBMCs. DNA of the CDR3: TGTGCCAGTAGTACTCAGACAGGGATCGTTACCGGGGAGCTGTTTTTT. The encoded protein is CASSTQTGIVTGELFF.